This T cell receptor beta chain comes out of a study of untreated major depressive disorder (dated by TCRdb to the late 2010s). At the level of the whole study: In this cross-sectional case-control comparison, antidepressant-free major depressive disorder patients and individually matched non-depressed controls were compared on T cell phenotype and TCR repertoire. Sequencing followed up flow-cytometry Vbeta 5.1, Vbeta 11 and Vbeta 22 usage differences observed in the whole cohort. The investigation overall reported the following: In CD4+ T cells, sequencing confirmed that depressed patients used TRBV05-01 (Vbeta 5.1) more than controls did, with a one-tailed test giving p = 0.040. The top five TRBV05-01 clones in every sequenced subject were all private clones. In the sequencing data, TRBV25-01 and TRBV02-01 usage was found to follow the flow-cytometry pattern, although statistical significance was not reached. Strict matching and exclusion criteria produced a comparatively small study sample, limiting generalizability of findings. For the sequencing comparisons, planned one-tailed tests were run on just three Vbeta families that had been chosen in advance.

Each depressed patient was matched pairwise with a non-depressed control on sex, age, current smoking status and body mass index. European descent was reported for all participants. No current or lifetime mood disorder was present in controls, and Quick Inventory of Depressive Symptoms-Self Report scores of 5 or less were recorded for controls. Participants were excluded if they had major medical conditions, Axis I/II comorbidities, regular medication or illicit drug use, or weekly alcohol intake above 100 g. Around 28 ml of peripheral blood was drawn into EDTA tubes from each participant. CD4+ T cells were purified from thawed PBMCs by magnetic negative selection with the BD IMag Human CD4 T Lymphocyte Enrichment Set. The CD4+ enrichment method typically yielded 85% to 95% purity as confirmed by flow cytometry. A subgroup of roughly 5 case-control pairs, selected blind to chemokine receptor expression and flow-cytometric repertoire skewing results, was subjected to TCRbeta sequencing. All blood samples were drawn in the morning at 8:00 a.m., and PBMCs were separated by Ficoll-Hypaque gradient centrifugation. Until being assayed, PBMCs were kept in liquid nitrogen after cryopreservation by gradual cooling to -80 degrees C.

This clone was picked up one time. It has no known antigen specificity. No base quality values were provided; no much bigger clone lies one nucleotide off. The Qiagen DNeasy Blood and Tissue Kit was used to extract total genomic DNA from the purified CD4+ T cells. Using immunoSEQ immunosequencing protocols, the TCRbeta CDR3 region, as defined by IMGT, was amplified and sequenced. The paper's data handling went like this. The immunoSEQ service preprocessed the raw sequence data to correct PCR and sequencing errors. After being loaded into the immunoSEQ Analyzer, the data underwent further analysis with VDJtools v1.0.7. Patient-control differences were tested with the paired Wilcoxon signed-rank test. TCRdb provides this immuneACCESS table in a form limited to in-frame rearrangements. Some clones are lacking; in checked studies, under half of them reflect an unresolved V gene, and why the rest are absent is not known. That table supplies the V and J calls and clone size; D and trimming were determined from the DNA. The sample table records some 20,000 clones; about 90% of these occur just once. The ten largest clonotypes hold 5% to 5.5% of the sample.

The germline V gene specifies MNHEY as CDR1 and SVGAGI as CDR2. Trimming takes 0 bases from V and 1 base from J, and the germline ends sit 9 bases apart. CDR3 length: 16 amino acids, cysteine to phenylalanine. This entry keeps only the CDR3 DNA: 48 bases, framed from base 1. The chain links TRBV6-5 with TRBJ1-4; the D gene identity is not certain. Sample: CD4+ T cells from PBMCs. The receptor's source is a woman aged 25 to 39 in good health. The sequenced DNA: TGTGCCAGCAGTTACTCCCGGGAGGGAACTAATGAAAAACTGTTTTTT. Translated, it reads CASSYSREGTNEKLFF.